Detailed here is one TCR beta chain. Its specificity is not known. The CDR3 spans 14 residues. Between the trimmed V and J ends, which lost 7 bases and 8 bases, there was a span of 20 bases. CDR1 is MDHEN and CDR2 is SYDVKM in the germline V gene. The table came from immunoSEQ multiplex PCR; TCRdb's copy has only in-frame clones and leaves some out. Of about 460,000 clones in the sample, roughly nine tenths are singletons; the top ten hold 1.7%. Treatment in this sample: some 20 received Ad26.COV2.S at low or high dose, single or two shots; about five received placebo; per-sample allocation not given. Following the first vaccine or placebo injection, samples were taken on day 63. The data originate from a study of Ad26.COV2.S vaccination and SARS-CoV-2 variants. Study details: Donor got 5x10^10 or 1x10^11 viral particles of Ad26.COV2.S.

Study-level findings and limits: Following vaccination, spike-specific CD8+ and CD4+ T cell responses reportedly exhibited substantial breadth.

This clonotype was sampled from a person between 18 and 65 years old who received the Ad26.COV2.S COVID-19 vaccine or a placebo. The source was peripheral blood, collected in a trial of Ad26.COV2.S vaccine versus placebo. The rearrangement links TRBV28 to TRBJ1-1; D possibly corresponds to TRBD1 (5 bases). CDR3 amino acids: CASTLRAARGEAFF. DNA for the CDR3: TGTGCCAGCACCCTCCGGGCCGCTAGGGGAGAAGCTTTCTTT.